The 29 T cell receptor beta chains below all came from one sample that was sequenced in a study of T cell repertoires in cytomegalovirus infection. TCRdb redid the calling of the reads with MiXCR, one entry per CDR3 protein. The sample contains 110,000 or so distinct CDR3 sequences, over 30% of which appear only once. No cognate antigen is known for these TCRs. The sample was CD8+ T cells from cultured PBMCs, taken from culture after CMV antigen stimulation. Receptor source: a human donor in good health (CMV status not recorded). Some clones in this sample may be carry-over from other donors' samples.

This clonotype has a count of ten or more. The chain is built from TRBV2 and TRBJ1-2; a possible D gene is TRBD1 (5 bases). V was pared by 4 bases and J by 4 bases, with 13 bases between. Germline lookup yields CDR1 SNHLY and CDR2 FYNNEI. The CDR3 is 14 residues long. The CDR3 bases are TGTGCCAGCAGTGCCTACGCCGGGACCTATGGCTACACCTTC. Its translation: CASSAYAGTYGYTF. The variable domain in full, with the rest retrieved from reference TRBV2 and TRBJ1-2, is EPEVTQTPSHQVTQMGQEVILRCVPISNHLYFYWYRQILGQKVEFLVSFYNNEISEKSEIFDDQFSVERPDGSNFTLKIRSTKLEDSAMYFCASSAYAGTYGYTFGSGTRLTVV.

This clonotype was recorded once. The rearrangement uses TRBV6-2 or TRBV6-3 and TRBJ2-2; D is unclear. Trimming pared 5 bases from V and 6 bases from J, leaving 7 bases between. The germline V gene encodes CDR1 MNHEY and CDR2 SVGEGT. There are 12 residues in the CDR3. CDR3 DNA: TGTGCCAGCAGTCCCGACTCCGGGGAGCTGTTTTTT. Translating gives CASSPDSGELFF.

This clonotype has more than one count but fewer than ten. The chain couples TRBV6-5 to TRBJ2-7; D may match TRBD1 or TRBD2 (6 bases each). This CDR3 is 14 amino acids long. Germline loops: CDR1 MNHEY, CDR2 SVGAGI. Trimming removed 5 bases at V and 3 bases at J, with 14 bases between. The CDR3 nucleotides read TGTGCCAGCAGTCATAAGGGGGGTGGCTACGAGCAGTACTTC. This sequence encodes CASSHKGGGYEQYF.

This chain uses TRBV20-1 with TRBJ2-7; no definite D call. CDR1 is DFQATT, CDR2 SNEGSKA, per germline (reference sequence). The germline V and J ends were trimmed by 1 base and 3 bases, with 10 bases remaining between them. The CDR3 runs to 13 residues. Written as DNA, the CDR3 is TGCAGTGCTAGAGTAGCCATGAACTACGAGCAGTACTTC. Translating gives CSARVAMNYEQYF.

This clonotype was observed a handful of times. The rearrangement links TRBV3-1 to TRBJ2-1; D is possibly TRBD2 (6 bases). Germline values: CDR1 LGHDT, CDR2 YNNKEL (reference sequence). The length of the CDR3 is 16 residues. Between the trimmed V and J ends, which lost 4 bases and 4 bases, there was a span of 17 bases. The CDR3 is CASSPYRDSTYNEQFF. CDR3 DNA: TGTGCCAGCAGCCCATACCGGGACTCGACATACAATGAGCAGTTCTTC.

The genes are TRBV14 and TRBJ1-2, with unresolved D. V lost 1 base to trimming and J lost 4 bases, with 7 bases between them. The CDR3 has 13 residues. Germline-derived CDR1 and CDR2 are SGHDN and FVKESK. CDR3 sequence reads: CASSQARGYGYTF. CDR3 in DNA: TGTGCCAGCAGCCAAGCCCGGGGCTATGGCTACACCTTC.

This clonotype has at least ten counts. The chain links TRBV15 to TRBJ2-5; 9 bases line up with TRBD1. V gave up 3 bases and J gave up 5 bases; unmatched junction bases: 4. The CDR3 length is 14 residues. The germline gives CDR1 LNHNV, CDR2 YYDKDF (reference sequence). CDR3 sequence reads: CATSSGTGRETQYF. Here the CDR3 DNA reads TGTGCCACCAGCAGTGGGACAGGGAGGGAGACCCAGTACTTC.

The chain uses TRBV2 and TRBJ1-1, with D uncertain. There are 10 residues in the CDR3. Germline V gives CDR1 SNHLY, CDR2 FYNNEI. Between the trimmed V and J ends, which lost 8 bases and 6 bases, there was a span of 7 bases. The DNA of the CDR3 is TGTGCCAGCGGTGGATCTGAAGCTTTCTTT. Translating it yields CASGGSEAFF.

This clonotype turned up a few times. CDR3 sequence (DNA): TGTGCCAGCAGCTCTCCGGTAGCGGGGGCCTCCTACGAGCAGTACTTC. Translation: CASSSPVAGASYEQYF. J is TRBJ2-7 and V is TRBV7-8; 9 nucleotides match TRBD2. CDR1 SGHVS and CDR2 FQNEAQ come from the germline V gene. The CDR3 is 16 amino acids. V shed 4 bases, J shed 0 bases, and the junction held 7 bases outside the gene matches.

The genes are TRBV6-5 and TRBJ2-1; 9 nucleotides align to TRBD1. This CDR3 region has 17 residues. V shed 2 bases, J shed 2 bases, and the junction held 7 bases outside the gene matches. Germline CDR1 MNHEY, CDR2 SVGAGI. The CDR3 DNA sequence: TGTGCCAGCAGTTACCCTGGGACAGGGTCCACCTACAATGAGCAGTTCTTC. Residues: CASSYPGTGSTYNEQFF.

The J gene is TRBJ1-5, the V gene TRBV12-3 or TRBV12-4, with no clear D. Trimming took off 4 bases at V and 5 bases at J, with 15 bases between the two ends. The CDR3 is 15 amino acids. Written as DNA, the CDR3 is TGTGCCAGCAGTTCGTCCCTTTCCACGGATCAGCCCCAGCATTTT. Protein: CASSSSLSTDQPQHF.

This clonotype was counted many times. The rearrangement uses TRBV20-1 and TRBJ2-1, with D perhaps matching TRBD1 or TRBD2 (5 bases each). The V end lost 5 bases, the J end lost 6 bases, and 11 bases lay between the germline ends. CDR1 DFQATT and CDR2 SNEGSKA come from the germline V gene (reference sequence). The CDR3 consists of 12 residues. CDR3 sequence reads: CSASGSPNEQFF. CDR3 DNA: TGCAGTGCTTCAGGGAGCCCCAATGAGCAGTTCTTC.

The chain combines TRBV4-3 with TRBJ1-6; D remains ambiguous. V shed 0 bases and J shed 11 bases, with 11 bases lying between them. This CDR3 comprises 14 residues. In germline, CDR1 is LGHNA, CDR2 YSLEER. The CDR3 reads CASSQDRRFAPLHF. CDR3 in DNA: TGCGCCAGCAGCCAAGATCGGAGGTTTGCACCCCTCCACTTT.

This rearrangement joins TRBV10-3 to TRBJ2-3, with 10 positions matching TRBD1. With 6 bases clipped from V and 5 bases from J, the junction kept 11 bases outside the gene matches. The length of the CDR3 is 16 residues. Per the germline V gene, CDR1 is ENHRY and CDR2 is SYGVKD. The CDR3 nucleotides read TGTGCCATCAGCCAGAGTCGACAGGGGGCGGGAGATACGCAGTATTTT. Its translation is CAISQSRQGAGDTQYF.

A few counts support this clonotype. The chain carries TRBV4-3 and TRBJ2-5; D ambiguous. Germline V CDR1 and CDR2: LGHNA, YSLEER. This CDR3 contains 15 residues. Trimming removed 0 bases at V and 5 bases at J, with 13 bases between. Here the CDR3 reads CASSQDNGPRETQYF. CDR3 bases: TGCGCCAGCAGCCAAGATAACGGGCCACGTGAGACCCAGTACTTC.

The sample holds many counts of this clonotype. The chain employs TRBV12-3 or TRBV12-4 and TRBJ2-1; TRBD2 matches 7 bases. V lost 3 bases, J lost 2 bases, and 4 bases stayed unmatched. This CDR3 comprises 15 residues. The CDR3 nucleotides read TGTGCCAGCAGTTTTGTGGCGGGGGCCTACAATGAGCAGTTCTTC. This encodes CASSFVAGAYNEQFF.

V usage is TRBV19 and J usage is TRBJ1-5, with 7 bases lining up with TRBD1. The CDR3 runs 15 residues. After removal of 10 bases from V and 2 bases from J, the junction contained 11 bases not matched to a gene. Germline V lookup: CDR1 LNHDA, CDR2 SQIVND (reference sequence). CDR3: CATSLTGSGNQPQHF. The CDR3 DNA is TGTGCCACCTCTTTGACAGGGTCGGGCAATCAGCCCCAGCATTTT.

This clonotype was seen at least ten times. The chain has TRBV5-4 and TRBJ2-1; possible D gene TRBD2, 6 bases. V gave up 0 bases and J gave up 7 bases, with 14 bases separating them. CDR3 size: 15 residues. Germline V gene sequence: CDR1 SGHNT, CDR2 YYREEE (reference sequence). CDR3 sequence reads: CASSLGAGPRNEQFF. CDR3 DNA sequence: TGTGCCAGCAGCTTGGGGGCGGGGCCTAGGAATGAGCAGTTCTTC.

This rearrangement joins TRBV2 to TRBJ2-7; D gene unclear. The CDR3 length is 15 residues. CDR1 SNHLY and CDR2 FYNNEI come from the germline V gene. V dropped 0 bases and J dropped 3 bases, with 12 bases sitting between them. This CDR3 reads CASSEARGNGYEQYF. As DNA, the CDR3 is TGTGCCAGCAGTGAAGCGCGTGGAAACGGCTACGAGCAGTACTTC.

The sample holds a few counts of this clonotype. The V call is TRBV20-1, the J call TRBJ2-2; 7 bases fit TRBD2. The CDR3 extends over 19 amino acids. Germline values: CDR1 DFQATT, CDR2 SNEGSKA (reference sequence). With 0 bases clipped from V and 0 bases from J, the junction kept 13 bases outside the gene matches. Written as DNA, the CDR3 is TGCAGTGCTAGAGACCCAAAGGCCAGCGGGGCGGCGAACACCGGGGAGCTGTTTTTT. Its protein product is CSARDPKASGAANTGELFF.

The table lists this clonotype with a few counts. The chain recombines TRBV27 with TRBJ1-6, with a weak D call TRBD1 (6 bases). CDR1 and CDR2 (germline): MNHEY, SMNVEV (reference sequence). The CDR3 has 15 amino acids. Trimming removed 0 bases at V and 7 bases at J, with 10 bases between. The CDR3 sequence: CASSLSFRGNSPLHF. The CDR3 DNA reads as TGTGCCAGCAGTTTATCGTTCAGGGGAAATTCACCCCTCCACTTT.

This clonotype has just a few counts. V usage is TRBV19 and J usage is TRBJ1-1; D remains ambiguous. The CDR3 totals 11 residues. Germline CDR1 is LNHDA and CDR2 is SQIVND (reference sequence). V was trimmed by 3 bases and J by 6 bases, leaving 5 bases between them. CDR3 nucleotide sequence: TGTGCCAGTAGTATTGGGGCTGAAGCTTTCTTT. Encoded protein: CASSIGAEAFF.

The chain couples TRBV19 to TRBJ2-1; no definite D call. The CDR3 is 12 residues long. Trimming stripped 2 bases from V and 2 bases from J, with 1 base between. Germline V gene sequence: CDR1 LNHDA, CDR2 SQIVND (reference sequence). As DNA, the CDR3 is TGTGCCAGTAGTATACCCTACAATGAGCAGTTCTTC. It codes for CASSIPYNEQFF.

This clonotype has more than one count but fewer than ten. This chain uses TRBV7-2 with TRBJ2-7; D is possibly TRBD1 or TRBD2 (5 bases each). V was shortened by 3 bases and J by 0 bases, with 15 bases between the two germline ends. Germline V gives CDR1 SGHTA, CDR2 FQGNSA. This CDR3 has 16 residues. In DNA form, the CDR3 reads TGTGCCAGCAGCTTCTCCGACTGGGACGGCTCCTACGAGCAGTACTTC. This codes for CASSFSDWDGSYEQYF.

The V call is TRBV4-3, the J call TRBJ1-2; unclear D gene. The germline CDR1 and CDR2 sequences are LGHNA and YSLEER. The CDR3 runs to 17 residues. Trimming pared 1 base from V and 0 bases from J, leaving 15 bases between. CDR3 amino acids: CASSQGVSILTNYGYTF. The CDR3 DNA is TGCGCCAGCAGCCAAGGAGTTTCTATTTTAACTAACTATGGCTACACCTTC.

This clonotype has a handful of counts. CDR3: CASRSGQDPNNEQFF. The CDR3 DNA is TGCGCCAGCAGGTCCGGACAGGATCCCAACAATGAGCAGTTCTTC. The rearrangement joins TRBV5-1 to TRBJ2-1, with 7 bases matching TRBD1. The V segment lost 5 bases and the J segment 5 bases; nucleotides outside the gene matches: 10. CDR3 length equals 15 residues. Germline CDR1 SGHRS, CDR2 YFSETQ.

The chain recombines TRBV19 with TRBJ1-1; unclear D gene. Germline V lookup: CDR1 LNHDA, CDR2 SQIVND (reference sequence). The CDR3 covers 16 residues. Trimming shortened V by 4 bases and J by 0 bases, and 15 bases separated the two germline ends. Here the CDR3 DNA reads TGTGCCAGTAGTACCTCGGTCGGGGTCATGAACACTGAAGCTTTCTTT. It codes for CASSTSVGVMNTEAFF.

This chain connects TRBV6-8 to TRBJ2-1, with D perhaps TRBD1 (5 bases). Germline values: CDR1 MNHGY, CDR2 SAAAGT. The CDR3 is made up of 13 amino acids. Trimming left V 5 bases short and J 7 bases short, with 12 bases between. CDR3 sequence: CASSTRVWNEQFF. The CDR3 nucleotides are TGTGCCAGCAGTACCAGGGTTTGGAATGAGCAGTTCTTC.

This clonotype was observed a single time. V and J are TRBV4-2 and TRBJ1-2, with 8 nucleotides matching TRBD1. This CDR3 region has 16 residues. The junction had 8 bases not matched to a gene; V was cut back by 1 base and J by 4 bases. Germline V gene data show CDR1 as LGHNA and CDR2 as YNFKEQ. The CDR3 nucleotides are TGTGCCAGCAGCCAAGCGCGCGGGACAGGAATCTATGGCTACACCTTC. It translates to CASSQARGTGIYGYTF.